A single sample gave rise to the 11 T cell receptor beta chains below, sequenced in a study of CD8 T cells in ankylosing spondylitis. TCRdb reprocessed the 5' RACE reads with MiXCR, giving one entry per CDR3 protein. The sample has some 180,000 distinct CDR3 sequences, roughly 20% seen once. Sample: blood, either unsorted or a sorted T cell fraction (not recorded which). Receptors were obtained from a male donor aged 5 to 30 with ankylosing spondylitis or in good health (not recorded which).

CDR3 residues: CASSQGLAGGRGDTQYF. In DNA, the CDR3 is TGTGCCAGCAGCCAAGGACTAGCGGGAGGCCGGGGAGATACGCAGTATTTT. The chain carries TRBV14 and TRBJ2-3, with 13 nucleotides matching TRBD2. Trimming at V came to 1 base and at J to 5 bases, leaving 6 bases not matched to a gene. CDR3 size: 17 residues. Germline-derived CDR1 and CDR2 are SGHDN and FVKESK.

This clonotype was detected ten times or more. The rearrangement links TRBV18 to TRBJ2-6; no firm D call. CDR1 is KGHSH, CDR2 LQKENI, per germline. Trimming took off 0 bases at V and 3 bases at J, with 3 bases between the two ends. The CDR3 totals 14 residues. The DNA for the CDR3 is TGTGCCAGCTCACCACCTGGTGGGGCCAACGTCCTGACTTTC. It specifies CASSPPGGANVLTF.

This clonotype came up many times. The rearrangement joins TRBV7-6 to TRBJ2-1; TRBD2 matches 7 bases. The CDR3 sequence is 15 residues long. J was trimmed by 8 bases and V by 2 bases; bases with no gene match: 9. CDR1 SGHVS and CDR2 FNYEAQ come from the germline V gene. The CDR3 nucleotides read TGTGCCAGCAGCTTAAAGGCGGGAGTTGGGGATGAGCAGTTCTTC. It is translated as CASSLKAGVGDEQFF.

In this sample, this clonotype turned up a few times. V usage is TRBV20-1 and J usage is TRBJ2-1; 7 nucleotides agree with TRBD2. The trim removed 2 bases at V and 6 bases at J, leaving 7 bases unmatched. Germline V gene data show CDR1 as DFQATT and CDR2 as SNEGSKA (reference sequence). This CDR3 is built from 14 residues. CDR3 residues: CSARFGGSSNEQFF. CDR3 coding DNA: TGCAGTGCTAGATTCGGGGGGTCAAGCAATGAGCAGTTCTTC.

This clonotype was seen ten or more times. V is TRBV4-1 and J is TRBJ2-7; tentatively, D is TRBD2 (5 bases). The CDR3 is 13 amino acids. Germline V gene lookup returns CDR1 MGHRA and CDR2 YSYEKL. Trimming removed 4 bases from V and 9 bases from J, with 16 bases in between. CDR3 sequence: CASSPEGSPRQYV. Written as DNA, the CDR3 is TGCGCCAGCAGCCCCGAGGGATCTCCACGGCAGTACGTC.

CDR3 sequence reads: CASSEVSYEQYF. The CDR3 region has the DNA TGCGCCAGCAGTGAGGTCTCCTACGAGCAGTACTTC. The chain joins TRBV10-2 to TRBJ2-7; D call uncertain. The length of the CDR3 is 12 residues. Per germline, CDR1 WSHSY and CDR2 SAAADI. V was trimmed by 2 bases and J by 0 bases, leaving 2 bases between them.

At least ten counts were recorded for this clonotype. The V call is TRBV6-5, the J call TRBJ1-1; TRBD1 matches 8 bases. V was pared by 2 bases and J by 6 bases, with 5 bases of the junction left unmatched. The CDR3 contains 14 residues. Germline CDR1 MNHEY, CDR2 SVGAGI. For the CDR3, the DNA is TGTGCCAGCAGTTACCGGACAGGGACCCCTGAAGCTTTCTTT. Amino acid sequence: CASSYRTGTPEAFF.

Concerning this clonotype itself: It may be a read error: a sequence one base away is much more abundant. The V call is TRBV4-1, the J call TRBJ1-2; D gene unclear. Germline loops: CDR1 MGHRA, CDR2 YSYEKL. The CDR3 is 14 amino acids. CDR3 residues: CASSPRLSNYGYPF. In DNA form, the CDR3 reads TGCGCCAGCAGCCCCCGGCTATCTAACTATGGCTACCCCTTC.

This clonotype was picked up a small number of times. This sequence may be a read error, since a much larger clone differs from it by one base. The chain links TRBV6-1 to TRBJ2-7; D might be TRBD1 (5 bases). The CDR3 spans 11 residues. The germline V and J ends were trimmed by 3 bases and 6 bases, with 6 bases remaining between them. Germline CDR1 is MNHNS and CDR2 is SASEGT. Here the CDR3 DNA reads TGTGCCAGCAGTGACAGGGTCGAGCAGTACTTC. This codes for CASSDRVEQYF.

This clonotype was seen ten or more times. This chain links TRBV5-1 with TRBJ2-1, with 10 bases matching TRBD2. The junction had 7 bases not matched to a gene; V was cut back by 4 bases and J by 3 bases. The CDR3 consists of 16 residues. Germline CDR1 SGHRS, CDR2 YFSETQ. The CDR3, as DNA: TGCGCCAGCAGCCAGGCAACTAGCGGGGTCTACAATGAGCAGTTCTTC. Protein product: CASSQATSGVYNEQFF.

This chain connects TRBV4-3 to TRBJ1-1; D may be TRBD1 (6 bases). This CDR3 contains 14 residues. Germline CDR1 reads LGHNA; CDR2 reads YSLEER. V gave up 2 bases and J gave up 3 bases, with 10 bases separating them. DNA of the CDR3: TGCGCCAGCAGCCAATTGCCAGGGGACACTGAAGCTTTCTTT. This gives the protein CASSQLPGDTEAFF.